This entry lists 29 T cell receptor beta chains sequenced from one sample in a study of shared clonotypes between healthy human individuals. The assay was immunoSEQ multiplex PCR, and TCRdb's table has in-frame clones only and misses some. The table has hundreds of thousands of clones, about 95% seen once. The source material was naive CD4+ T cells sorted from blood. Specified subset: CD45RA+ positively selected. These receptors were obtained from a woman under 40 in good health.

The chain is built from TRBV6-5 and TRBJ1-3; TRBD1 matches at 8 bases. The germline CDR1 and CDR2 sequences are MNHEY and SVGAGI. Losses at the gene ends were 5 bases for V and 3 bases for J; bases not matched to a gene: 6. The length of the CDR3 is 15 residues. The CDR3 DNA follows: TGTGCCAGCAGTATGACAGGGGCCGGTGGAAACACCATATATTTT. Its translation is CASSMTGAGGNTIYF.

This chain connects TRBV4-2 to TRBJ2-2, with 16 bases aligning to TRBD2. CDR3 length: 18 residues. Germline values: CDR1 LGHNA, CDR2 YNFKEQ. Trimming took 6 bases from V and 1 from J; bases not matched to a gene: 5. CDR3 coding DNA: TGTGCCAGCAGACTGGGACTAGCGGGAGGGATGAACACCGGGGAGCTGTTTTTT. This sequence encodes CASRLGLAGGMNTGELFF.

The V and J genes are TRBV5-1 and TRBJ2-3; 11 nucleotides match TRBD2. V shed 3 bases and J 1 base; nucleotides not matched to a gene: 4. Germline CDR1 SGHRS, CDR2 YFSETQ. The CDR3 is 16 residues long. The CDR3 DNA is TGCGCCAGCAGCTGGGGACTAGCGGAGGGCACAGATACGCAGTATTTT. Its translation is CASSWGLAEGTDTQYF.

This clone was observed a single time. V and J are TRBV5-1 and TRBJ1-5; the D is unclear. Trimming pared 4 bases from V and 5 bases from J, leaving 10 bases between. Germline V CDR1 and CDR2: SGHRS, YFSETQ. There are 13 residues in the CDR3. The DNA for the CDR3 is TGCGCCAGCAGCGCGGATGGGGATCAGCCCCAGCATTTT. It specifies CASSADGDQPQHF.

The CDR3 here is CASSLTSSKWDEQFF. The DNA for the CDR3 is TGTGCCAGCAGTTTAACCTCATCTAAATGGGATGAGCAGTTCTTC. The chain links TRBV28 to TRBJ2-1; no definite D call. The germline V gene has CDR1 MDHEN and CDR2 SYDVKM. This CDR3 contains 15 residues. The V and J ends lost 2 bases and 8 bases respectively, with 16 bases between them.

This clone was detected only once. The V and J genes are TRBV6-4 and TRBJ1-1; D call uncertain. Trimming shortened V by 3 bases and J by 5 bases, and 16 bases separated the two germline ends. In germline, CDR1 is MRHNA, CDR2 SNTAGT. CDR3 length equals 15 residues. For the CDR3, the DNA is TGTGCCAGCAGTGATGGGTTAGGGTTTCGGACTGAAGCTTTCTTT. Translated: CASSDGLGFRTEAFF.

The chain couples TRBV7-2 to TRBJ1-1; weak D call: TRBD1 (6 bases). Germline V lookup: CDR1 SGHTA, CDR2 FQGNSA. V lost 1 base and J 4 bases, leaving 13 bases between the germline ends. The length of the CDR3 is 15 residues. CDR3 in amino acids: CASSLVLLGATEAFF. The CDR3 DNA reads TGTGCCAGCAGCTTAGTTCTTTTGGGGGCCACTGAAGCTTTCTTT. The whole variable domain, filled in from reference TRBV7-2 and TRBJ1-1, reads GAGVSQSPSNKVTEKGKDVELRCDPISGHTALYWYRQSLGQGLEFLIYFQGNSAPDKSGLPSDRFSAERTGGSVSTLTIQRTQQEDSAVYLCASSLVLLGATEAFFGQGTRLTVV.

This chain joins TRBV5-4 and TRBJ1-2; D unresolved. V shed 3 bases and J shed 4 bases, with 16 bases lying between them. This CDR3 has 15 residues. Germline lookup yields CDR1 SGHNT and CDR2 YYREEE (reference sequence). CDR3 sequence: CASSSWAAPGYGYTF. The CDR3 DNA is TGTGCCAGCAGCTCCTGGGCGGCGCCGGGCTATGGCTACACCTTC. Full variable domain (rest looked up from reference TRBV5-4 and TRBJ1-2): ETGVTQSPTHLIKTRGQQVTLRCSSQSGHNTVSWYQQALGQGPQFIFQYYREEENGRGNFPPRFSGLQFPNYSSELNVNALELDDSALYLCASSSWAAPGYGYTFGSGTRLTVV.

The chain uses TRBV9 and TRBJ1-1; D unresolved. Between the trimmed V and J ends, which lost 10 bases and 3 bases, there was a span of 16 bases. The CDR3 runs 13 residues. Germline V gene lookup returns CDR1 SGDLS and CDR2 YYNGEE. The CDR3 DNA reads as TGTGCCCGCCGTAAAGATGGGGACACTGAAGCTTTCTTT. This translates into CARRKDGDTEAFF.

The chain carries TRBV10-3 and TRBJ1-1; 8 nucleotides align to TRBD1. CDR1 is ENHRY, CDR2 SYGVKD, per germline. CDR3 length: 14 amino acids. J was trimmed by 10 bases and V by 4 bases; bases with no gene match: 11. CDR3 protein: CAISGRDRRISAFF. The DNA for the CDR3 is TGTGCCATCAGTGGGAGGGACAGGCGCATTTCAGCTTTCTTT.

The chain uses TRBV5-6 and TRBJ1-2; a possible D gene is TRBD1 (6 bases). Germline V gives CDR1 SGHDT, CDR2 YYEEEE. CDR3 length: 14 residues. V was trimmed by 3 bases and J by 7 bases, leaving 16 bases between them. The CDR3 DNA follows: TGTGCCAGCAGCTCCCCATCCCTAGGGGGTGGCTACACCTTC. As protein: CASSSPSLGGGYTF.

V usage is TRBV18 and J usage is TRBJ2-1, with a possible D match to TRBD1 (5 bases). CDR1 is KGHSH, CDR2 LQKENI, per germline. The CDR3 is made up of 17 amino acids. V lost 2 bases to trimming and J lost 0 bases, with 14 bases between them. The CDR3 sequence is CASSPFLPDSSYNEQFF. CDR3 nucleotide sequence: TGTGCCAGCTCACCATTTCTTCCAGACAGCTCCTACAATGAGCAGTTCTTC.

The genes are TRBV21-1 and TRBJ1-1. TRBV21-1 is a pseudogene. The CDR3 extends over 12 amino acids. CDR3 coding DNA: TGTGCCAGCAGCAAAGTGAACACTGAAGCTTTCTTT. Translated: CASSKVNTEAFF.

The chain links TRBV4-1 to TRBJ2-7; tentatively, D is TRBD2 (6 bases). From germline, CDR1 is MGHRA and CDR2 YSYEKL. The CDR3 runs to 14 residues. V was cut by 2 bases and J by 2 bases, with 10 bases left in between. The CDR3 nucleotides are TGCGCCAGCAGCCAACCCGGAGGGCCCTACGAGCAGTACTTC. It translates to CASSQPGGPYEQYF.

The rearrangement uses TRBV29-1 and TRBJ2-7; TRBD2 aligns across 12 bases. Germline CDR1 is SQVTM and CDR2 is ANQGSEA. V dropped 6 bases and J dropped 0; count of bases not matched to a gene: 6. This CDR3 has 15 residues. This chain's CDR3 is CSVAGTSGSSYEQYF. In nucleotides, the CDR3 is TGCAGCGTCGCCGGGACTAGCGGGTCCTCCTACGAGCAGTACTTC.

This chain uses TRBV7-9 with TRBJ2-1; possible D gene TRBD1, 5 bases. Germline CDR1 SEHNR, CDR2 FQNEAQ (reference sequence). Trimming stripped 1 base from V and 8 bases from J, with 18 bases between. This CDR3 has 16 amino acids. CDR3: CASSLGLIARVYEQFF. DNA for the CDR3: TGTGCCAGCAGCTTAGGTCTAATAGCCAGGGTCTATGAGCAGTTCTTC.

This chain joins TRBV28 and TRBJ2-5; 7 nucleotides agree with TRBD2. The J call is doubtful: the DNA matches TRBJ2-7 better. The CDR3 runs 14 residues. The germline V gene encodes CDR1 MDHEN and CDR2 SYDVKM. This chain's CDR3 is CASSPASGPSEQYF. The CDR3 bases are TGTGCCAGCAGCCCCGCTAGCGGCCCCTCCGAGCAGTACTTC.

CDR3 residues: CAIRRPLGLGSYEQYF. Here the CDR3 DNA reads TGTGCCATCAGGAGGCCTTTGGGTCTAGGTTCCTACGAGCAGTACTTC. The chain links TRBV10-3 to TRBJ2-7; D not resolved. The CDR3 extends over 16 amino acids. The germline gives CDR1 ENHRY, CDR2 SYGVKD. Trimming removed 6 bases at V and 1 base at J, with 19 bases between.

The chain uses TRBV23-1 and TRBJ1-5; TRBD1 might be the D (6 bases). TRBV23-1 is given ORF status, its function remaining uncertain. This CDR3 has 15 residues. V was clipped by 0 bases and J by 5 bases, with 11 bases between them. CDR3 in DNA: TGCGCCAGCAGTCAATCGCAAGGGGGGCATCAGCCCCAGCATTTT. This translates into CASSQSQGGHQPQHF.

The gene calls are TRBV2 and TRBJ2-7, with D hard to call. Trimming left V 8 bases short and J 3 bases short, with 11 bases between. The CDR3 spans 12 residues. The V gene's germline CDR1 is SNHLY and CDR2 FYNNEI. The CDR3 DNA is TGTGCCAGCCTTCGGGCCTTCTACGAGCAGTACTTC. This gives the protein CASLRAFYEQYF.

The rearrangement joins TRBV27 to TRBJ1-5; 9 bases match TRBD1. The CDR3 runs 16 residues. Germline assignment: CDR1 MNHEY and CDR2 SMNVEV (reference sequence). J gave up 4 bases and V 4 bases, and 8 bases lay outside the gene matches. The CDR3 is CASSSTGTGFNQPQHF. The CDR3, as DNA: TGTGCCAGCAGTTCAACCGGGACAGGGTTTAATCAGCCCCAGCATTTT.

This chain connects TRBV19 to TRBJ2-5, with D hard to call. Trimming cost V 6 bases and J 5 bases, with 13 bases left between them. The CDR3 runs 13 residues. CDR1 is LNHDA, CDR2 SQIVND, per germline (reference sequence). This chain's CDR3 is CASSEQRRETQYF. The CDR3 coding sequence is TGTGCCAGTAGCGAACAGCGCCGGGAGACCCAGTACTTC. The whole variable domain, filled in from reference TRBV19 and TRBJ2-5, reads DGGITQSPKYLFRKEGQNVTLSCEQNLNHDAMYWYRQDPGQGLRLIYYSQIVNDFQKGDIAEGYSVSREKKESFPLTVTSAQKNPTAFYLCASSEQRRETQYFGPGTRLLVL.

The chain combines TRBV7-2 with TRBJ2-7; D possibly matches TRBD1 or TRBD2 (6 bases each). Per the germline V gene, CDR1 is SGHTA and CDR2 is FQGNSA. This CDR3 is 17 amino acids long. V lost 1 base and J lost 6, with 22 bases in between. This chain's CDR3 is CASSLDGRTGAPSEQYF. CDR3 DNA sequence: TGTGCCAGCAGCTTAGATGGGCGGACGGGGGCCCCCTCCGAGCAGTACTTC.

The rearrangement links TRBV7-9 to TRBJ2-1, with 10 positions matching TRBD2. Looked up from germline, CDR1 is SEHNR and CDR2 is FQNEAQ (reference sequence). The length of the CDR3 is 16 residues. Trimming removed 6 bases from V and 7 bases from J; junction bases left unmatched: 12. CDR3 coding DNA: TGTGCCAGCAGGCCCCGAGCGGGAGGGCGAAGGAATGAGCAGTTCTTC. This codes for CASRPRAGGRRNEQFF.

This rearrangement joins TRBV5-6 to TRBJ1-4; D possibly corresponds to TRBD1 (6 bases). The CDR3 is made up of 15 amino acids. Trimming removed 3 bases at V and 4 bases at J, with 13 bases between. Looked up from germline, CDR1 is SGHDT and CDR2 is YYEEEE. The CDR3, as DNA: TGTGCCAGCAGCTCCCGGGACACCTATAATGAAAAACTGTTTTTT. Translation gives CASSSRDTYNEKLFF.

CDR3 DNA: TGTGCCAGCAGCCTAAGGGGGTTCAATCAGCCCCAGCATTTT. Translation gives CASSLRGFNQPQHF. The chain uses TRBV7-2 and TRBJ1-5; weak D call: TRBD1 (6 bases). V was cut by 5 bases and J by 3 bases, with 11 bases left in between. Germline CDR1 is SGHTA and CDR2 is FQGNSA. The CDR3 has 14 residues.

The chain carries TRBV28 and TRBJ2-1; no clear D. Germline V gene sequence: CDR1 MDHEN, CDR2 SYDVKM. CDR3 length: 15 amino acids. Trimming removed 6 bases at V and 4 bases at J, with 16 bases between. The chain's CDR3 is CASSPPRKTYNEQFF. The CDR3 coding sequence is TGTGCCAGCAGCCCCCCTAGGAAGACATACAATGAGCAGTTCTTC.

CDR3 DNA sequence: TGTGCCAGCAGCCCGAGGGACCTCCCGAGAGGCGAGCAGTACTTC. Translation gives CASSPRDLPRGEQYF. The chain uses TRBV7-9 and TRBJ2-7; the D gene could be TRBD1 or TRBD2 (5 bases each). Trimming removed 5 bases from V and 6 bases from J, with 20 bases in between. The CDR3 consists of 15 residues. From germline, CDR1 is SEHNR and CDR2 FQNEAQ (reference sequence).

The rearrangement links TRBV18 to TRBJ1-3; D not certain. Trimming removed 6 bases from V and 0 bases from J, with 15 bases in between. CDR1 KGHSH and CDR2 LQKENI come from the germline V gene. This CDR3 has 16 residues. The DNA for the CDR3 is TGTGCCAGCTCGACACAAGACACCTACTCTGGAAACACCATATATTTT. It codes for CASSTQDTYSGNTIYF.